Listed below are T cell receptor beta chains from one sample, sequenced in a study of blood T cells in healthy people across ages. Using its own MiXCR run on the 5' RACE reads, TCRdb lists one record per CDR3 protein. Of about 1 million distinct CDR3 sequences in the sample, less than 25% were seen once. The data were also submitted as part of a second study, on T cells of mothers and their children.

Input material: blood. All receptors derive from a girl between 2 and 10 years old in good health. Each CDR3 is given with its conserved first and last residue. The D gene is left open where the match is weak. Clone size appears in some rows only: once, few, many, or a class for an expanded clone.

NA	TRBV12-3/TRBV12-4	NA	TRBJ1-5	CASSYQDQPQHF	TGTGCCAGCAGTTACCAGGATCAGCCCCAGCATTTT
TRBD1	TRBV28	NA	TRBJ2-3	CAIDTGGATDTQYF	TGTGCCATCGATACAGGGGGCGCGACAGATACGCAGTATTTT
TRBD1	TRBV7-3	NA	TRBJ2-6	CASSLRPPGQGSSGANVLTF	TGTGCCAGCAGCTTAAGGCCCCCGGGACAGGGAAGCTCTGGGGCCAACGTCCTGACTTTC
TRBD2	TRBV3-1	NA	TRBJ2-1	CASSQSGGWLAGRDEQFF	TGTGCCAGCAGCCAGTCGGGGGGGTGGCTAGCGGGGAGAGATGAGCAGTTCTTC
TRBD2	TRBV2	NA	TRBJ2-4	CASLESGGDDIQYF	TGTGCCAGTCTTGAATCGGGAGGCGACGACATTCAGTACTTC
NA	TRBV10-3	few	TRBJ2-7	CAILDSYEQYF	TGTGCCATCTTAGACTCCTACGAGCAGTACTTC
NA	TRBV6-5	NA	TRBJ2-1	CASSYSSAPVGRNEQFF	TGTGCCAGCAGTTACTCGAGTGCTCCAGTAGGGAGAAATGAGCAGTTCTTC
NA	TRBV27	NA	TRBJ1-6	CASSLRAAWSPLHF	TGTGCCAGCAGCCTTCGGGCTGCGTGGTCACCCCTCCACTTT
NA	TRBV19	NA	TRBJ1-1	CASMSGSVNTEAFF	TGTGCCAGTATGTCCGGTTCGGTGAACACTGAAGCTTTCTTT
TRBD2	TRBV29-1	NA	TRBJ2-7	CSVTSPSGSSYEQYF	TGCAGCGTGACGTCTCCCAGCGGGAGCTCCTACGAGCAGTACTTC
TRBD2	TRBV12-5	NA	TRBJ2-1	CASGLPLGVAGLTEVGEQFF	TGTGCTAGTGGTTTGCCCCTCGGGGTAGCGGGGCTTACGGAAGTGGGTGAGCAGTTCTTC
NA	TRBV12-3/TRBV12-4	NA	TRBJ1-2	CASNLGPFYGYTF	TGTGCCAGCAATCTTGGACCCTTCTATGGCTACACCTTC
TRBD1	TRBV5-1	NA	TRBJ1-1	CASSGGTDNTEAFF	TGCGCCAGCAGCGGCGGGACAGATAACACTGAAGCTTTCTTT
TRBD2	TRBV2	NA	TRBJ2-7	CASSERTSGSVEQYF	TGTGCCAGCAGTGAAAGAACTAGCGGTTCTGTCGAGCAGTACTTC
NA	TRBV7-9	NA	TRBJ2-7	CASSPSVGQPEQYF	TGTGCCAGCAGCCCCTCTGTTGGACAGCCCGAGCAGTACTTC
NA	TRBV28	NA	TRBJ2-7	CASSLLQGGEQYF	TGTGCCAGCAGTTTACTTCAGGGAGGCGAGCAGTACTTC
TRBD1	TRBV15	NA	TRBJ1-4	CATSRDQGAGEKLFF	TGTGCCACCAGCAGAGATCAGGGGGCAGGTGAAAAACTGTTTTTT
NA	TRBV3-1	few	TRBJ2-5	CASSQDPGRLAGETQYF	TGTGCCAGCAGCCAAGATCCCGGACGCCTCGCAGGGGAGACCCAGTACTTC
TRBD1	TRBV20-1	few	TRBJ2-1	CSATWTGNEQFF	TGCAGTGCTACCTGGACAGGCAATGAGCAGTTCTTC
NA	TRBV12-3/TRBV12-4	NA	TRBJ2-1	CASSLTRHNEQFF	TGTGCCAGCAGTTTGACTAGACACAATGAGCAGTTCTTC
NA	TRBV20-1	NA	TRBJ1-4	CSASAGSATNEKLFF	TGCAGTGCTAGTGCGGGGAGCGCAACTAATGAAAAACTGTTTTTT
TRBD1	TRBV20-1	few	TRBJ2-1	CSARPGTGPYNEQFF	TGCAGTGCTAGACCCGGGACAGGGCCCTACAATGAGCAGTTCTTC
NA	TRBV14	few	TRBJ2-3	CASSHEGNTDTQYF	TGTGCCAGCAGCCACGAGGGCAACACAGATACGCAGTATTTT
NA	TRBV27	NA	TRBJ1-1	CASSSRQNYRDVLSSEAFF	TGTGCCAGCAGTTCCCGGCAAAACTACCGGGACGTACTTTCATCTGAAGCTTTCTTT
NA	TRBV7-9	NA	TRBJ2-2	CASSLAGWGDTGELFF	TGTGCCAGCAGCTTAGCCGGCTGGGGGGACACCGGGGAGCTGTTTTTT
NA	TRBV7-2	NA	TRBJ2-2	CASSPKGLRSLLNTGELFF	TGTGCCAGCAGCCCTAAGGGGCTTCGGAGCCTTTTGAACACCGGGGAGCTGTTTTTT
TRBD1	TRBV15	few	TRBJ1-2	CATSGTDRGVSYGYTF	TGTGCCACCAGCGGGACTGACAGGGGGGTATCGTATGGCTACACCTTC
TRBD2	TRBV28	NA	TRBJ2-1	CASREASGNYNEQFF	TGTGCCAGCAGGGAGGCTAGCGGGAACTACAATGAGCAGTTCTTC
NA	TRBV20-1	NA	TRBJ1-3	CSAPGQGKNTIYF	TGCAGTGCACCGGGGCAGGGGAAGAACACCATATATTTT
NA	TRBV6-5	few	TRBJ2-1	CASSAEGWRDEQFF	TGTGCCAGCAGTGCGGAAGGGTGGCGGGATGAGCAGTTCTTC
NA	TRBV7-2	few	TRBJ2-4	CASSTSVTGGEGRIQYF	TGTGCCAGCAGCACGTCTGTGACAGGCGGAGAAGGTCGCATTCAGTACTTC
NA	TRBV28	few	TRBJ2-3	CASSSRVTQYF	TGTGCCAGCAGTTCAAGGGTGACGCAGTATTTT
NA	TRBV29-1	NA	TRBJ2-5	CSVVGGAEEQYF	TGCAGCGTTGTGGGGGGGGCGGAAGAGCAGTACTTC
NA	TRBV2	few	TRBJ2-3	CATLSRYTQYF	TGTGCCACCCTATCTCGGTATACGCAGTATTTT
NA	TRBV29-1	many	TRBJ2-5	CSVESETQYF	TGCAGCGTTGAATCAGAGACCCAGTACTTC
TRBD1	TRBV7-9	few	TRBJ1-4	CASSQPTGGTNEKLFF	TGTGCCAGCAGCCAACCGACAGGGGGAACTAATGAAAAACTGTTTTTT
TRBD2	TRBV20-1	NA	TRBJ2-7	CSAWPQTSGNEQYF	TGCAGTGCCTGGCCTCAGACTAGCGGGAATGAGCAGTACTTC
NA	TRBV2	few	TRBJ1-1	CASSGGRDLEAFF	TGTGCCAGCAGTGGAGGCAGGGATTTGGAAGCTTTCTTT
NA	TRBV9	NA	TRBJ1-1	CASSPPENTEAFF	TGTGCCAGCAGCCCCCCAGAGAACACTGAAGCTTTCTTT
TRBD1	TRBV6-2/TRBV6-3	once	TRBJ2-7	CASSAGQGAVYEQYF	TGTGCCAGCAGCGCGGGACAGGGGGCAGTCTACGAGCAGTACTTC